These T cell receptor beta chains were read from a single sample in a study of control samples from healthy donors and cancer patients. Produced via immunoSEQ multiplex PCR; TCRdb's table is partial and in-frame only. The data hold fewer than 200,000 clones, with 90% to 95% observed a single time. Sample: blood. The receptors stem from a woman aged 60-75 years in good health. CDR3s include the opening cysteine and the closing phenylalanine or tryptophan. The order of the fields is CDR3 protein, CDR3 DNA, J gene, V gene, clone size, D gene. D genes are given only for firm matches. Clone size is not always given. Where it is, it says once, few, many or a class for expanded clones.

CDR3: CASSLEACKGGVSYYGYTF; DNA: TGTGCCAGCAGCTTAGAAGCCTGTAAGGGGGGGGTGAGCTACTATGGCTACACCTTC; J: TRBJ1-2; V: TRBV7-7; size: NA; D: NA
CDR3: CASSLAGLAVQETQYF; DNA: TGCGCCAGCAGCTTGGCCGGGTTAGCGGTACAAGAGACCCAGTACTTC; J: TRBJ2-5; V: TRBV5-1; size: NA; D: NA
CDR3: CASSQDLEGNSPLHF; DNA: TGCGCCAGCAGCCAAGATCTTGAAGGCAATTCACCCCTCCACTTT; J: TRBJ1-6; V: TRBV4-3; size: NA; D: NA
CDR3: CASSPGGVGTGELFF; DNA: TGTGCCAGCAGCCCCGGCGGGGTGGGCACCGGGGAGCTGTTTTTT; J: TRBJ2-2; V: TRBV6-5; size: NA; D: NA
CDR3: CASSEDRSGNTIYF; DNA: TGTGCCAGCAGTGAAGATCGCTCCGGAAACACCATATATTTT; J: TRBJ1-3; V: TRBV6-1; size: NA; D: NA
CDR3: CASSLWGSSGANVLTF; DNA: TGTGCCAGCAGTTTATGGGGGAGCTCTGGGGCCAACGTCCTGACTTTC; J: TRBJ2-6; V: TRBV27; size: NA; D: NA
CDR3: CASSGGRARGAYEQYF; DNA: TGTGCCAGCAGCGGGGGGAGGGCGCGGGGGGCCTACGAGCAGTACTTC; J: TRBJ2-7; V: TRBV5-4; size: NA; D: TRBD2
CDR3: CASGSGSYNSPLHF; DNA: TGTGCTAGTGGTTCGGGCTCCTATAATTCACCCCTCCACTTT; J: TRBJ1-6; V: TRBV12-5; size: once; D: NA
CDR3: CAISLRLNTEAFF; DNA: TGTGCCATCAGTCTCAGGCTGAACACTGAAGCTTTCTTT; J: TRBJ1-1; V: TRBV10-3; size: NA; D: NA
CDR3: CTSSQRGRGGASQETQYF; DNA: TGCACCAGCAGCCAGAGGGGGCGGGGGGGCGCTTCCCAAGAGACCCAGTACTTC; J: TRBJ2-5; V: TRBV1; size: NA; D: NA
CDR3: CASSPPEGGATALSYEQYF; DNA: TGTGCCAGCTCACCACCGGAGGGGGGGGCGACAGCTCTATCCTACGAGCAGTACTTC; J: TRBJ2-7; V: TRBV18; size: NA; D: NA
CDR3: CASSSGELNTEAFF; DNA: TGCGCCAGCAGCTCTGGGGAGCTGAACACTGAAGCTTTCTTT; J: TRBJ1-1; V: TRBV5-1; size: NA; D: NA
CDR3: CASSQRPDSSTEAFF; DNA: TGTGCCAGCAGCCAGAGACCGGACAGTTCCACTGAAGCTTTCTTT; J: TRBJ1-1; V: TRBV7-6; size: NA; D: NA
CDR3: CASSIDRSRGIGYTF; DNA: TGTGCCAGTAGTATAGATCGTTCCAGGGGAATCGGCTACACCTTC; J: TRBJ1-2; V: TRBV19; size: NA; D: NA
CDR3: CASSLLQTTGNTIYF; DNA: TGTGCCAGCAGTTTACTCCAGACAACCGGAAACACCATATATTTT; J: TRBJ1-3; V: TRBV28; size: NA; D: NA
CDR3: CAISESIVGSVYEQYF; DNA: TGTGCCATCAGTGAGTCGATTGTAGGGTCCGTTTACGAGCAGTACTTC; J: TRBJ2-7; V: TRBV10-3; size: NA; D: NA
CDR3: CASSYSITDTQYF; DNA: TGTGCCAGCAGTTACTCTATCACAGATACGCAGTATTTT; J: TRBJ2-3; V: TRBV6-5; size: NA; D: NA
CDR3: CARRPGTDNSPLHF; DNA: TGTGCCCGACGACCCGGGACAGATAATTCACCCCTCCACTTT; J: TRBJ1-6; V: TRBV30; size: NA; D: TRBD1
CDR3: CASSVGPDTQGSYEQYF; DNA: TGTGCCAGCAGCGTAGGTCCCGACACTCAGGGCTCCTACGAGCAGTACTTC; J: TRBJ2-7; V: TRBV9; size: once; D: NA
CDR3: CASSRRVPVDFYEQYF; DNA: TGTGCCAGCAGCCGAAGAGTCCCTGTAGATTTCTACGAGCAGTACTTC; J: TRBJ2-7; V: TRBV5-4; size: NA; D: NA
CDR3: CASSAGTQTVDEQFF; DNA: TGTGCCAGCAGCGCCGGGACTCAAACAGTCGATGAGCAGTTCTTC; J: TRBJ2-1; V: TRBV9; size: NA; D: NA
CDR3: CASSHGAQIIYGYTF; DNA: TGTGCCAGCAGCCATGGGGCCCAAATTATCTATGGCTACACCTTC; J: TRBJ1-2; V: TRBV3-1/TRBV3-2; size: NA; D: NA
CDR3: CASSGLGHKNTEAFF; DNA: TGTGCCAGCAGTGGGTTGGGACACAAGAACACTGAAGCTTTCTTT; J: TRBJ1-1; V: TRBV25-1; size: few; D: NA
CDR3: CASSLSGQGVTGELFF; DNA: TGTGCCAGCAGTTTATCCGGACAGGGCGTCACCGGGGAGCTGTTTTTT; J: TRBJ2-2; V: TRBV28; size: NA; D: TRBD1
CDR3: CASRTGQGEDYGYTF; DNA: TGTGCAAGTCGCACTGGACAGGGCGAGGACTATGGCTACACCTTC; J: TRBJ1-2; V: TRBV12-2; size: NA; D: NA
CDR3: CASSVGPGTSLPYF; DNA: NA; J: TRBJ2-7; V: TRBV9; size: few; D: NA
CDR3: CASSLFNTEAFF; DNA: TGTGCCAGCAGCTTGTTTAACACTGAAGCTTTCTTT; J: TRBJ1-1; V: TRBV5-6; size: once; D: NA
CDR3: CASSWTEALRGEQYF; DNA: TGTGCCAGCAGCTGGACAGAGGCCCTTAGAGGCGAGCAGTACTTC; J: TRBJ2-7; V: TRBV5-5; size: NA; D: NA
CDR3: CASRPMVSNQPQHF; DNA: TGTGCCAGTAGGCCGATGGTAAGCAATCAGCCCCAGCATTTT; J: TRBJ1-5; V: TRBV19; size: NA; D: NA
CDR3: CASSLVGQNTEAFF; DNA: TGTGCCAGCAGCTTAGTAGGGCAGAACACTGAAGCTTTCTTT; J: TRBJ1-1; V: TRBV7-2; size: NA; D: NA
CDR3: CSGASNTEAFF; DNA: TGCAGTGGGGCCTCGAACACTGAAGCTTTCTTT; J: TRBJ1-1; V: TRBV20-1; size: NA; D: NA
CDR3: CASTSPGTDLAKNIQYF; DNA: TGTGCCAGCACCTCCCCCGGGACAGATCTAGCCAAAAACATTCAGTACTTC; J: TRBJ2-4; V: TRBV5-6; size: NA; D: TRBD1
CDR3: CASSTAYEQYF; DNA: TGTGCCAGCAGTACAGCCTACGAGCAGTACTTC; J: TRBJ2-7; V: TRBV2; size: NA; D: NA
CDR3: CASSSGAAKNIQYF; DNA: TGTGCCAGCAGCTCGGGGGCCGCCAAAAACATTCAGTACTTC; J: TRBJ2-4; V: TRBV7-2; size: NA; D: NA
CDR3: CASSDRGTDTQYF; DNA: TGTGCCAGCAGTGACAGGGGCACAGATACGCAGTATTTT; J: TRBJ2-3; V: TRBV6-6; size: NA; D: TRBD1
CDR3: CASSVSDNEQFF; DNA: TGCGCCAGCAGTGTTTCGGACAATGAGCAGTTCTTC; J: TRBJ2-1; V: TRBV10-2; size: NA; D: NA
CDR3: CASSLTGLIETTIYF; DNA: TGCGCCAGCAGCTTGACAGGGTTAATAGAAACCACCATATATTTT; J: TRBJ1-3; V: TRBV5-1; size: NA; D: NA
CDR3: CASSLASGRTGEQYF; DNA: TGTGCCAGCAGCTTAGCGAGCGGGCGAACGGGCGAGCAGTACTTC; J: TRBJ2-7; V: TRBV7-2; size: NA; D: NA
CDR3: CASSSGGFNEQFF; DNA: TGTGCCAGCAGTTCCGGGGGGTTCAATGAGCAGTTCTTC; J: TRBJ2-1; V: TRBV6-6; size: few; D: TRBD2
CDR3: CASGVGGGETQYF; DNA: TGTGCCAGCGGCGTAGGGGGGGGAGAGACCCAGTACTTC; J: TRBJ2-5; V: TRBV7-2; size: NA; D: NA
CDR3: CASSMGQIYEQYF; DNA: TGTGCCAGCAGTATGGGACAGATATACGAGCAGTACTTC; J: TRBJ2-7; V: TRBV2; size: NA; D: TRBD1
CDR3: CASSLGGSTEAFF; DNA: TGTGCCAGCAGCTTAGGAGGGTCTACTGAAGCTTTCTTT; J: TRBJ1-1; V: TRBV7-6; size: NA; D: NA
CDR3: CASSNPQGANEKLFF; DNA: TGCGCCAGCAGCAATCCACAGGGGGCTAATGAAAAACTGTTTTTT; J: TRBJ1-4; V: TRBV5-1; size: NA; D: TRBD1
CDR3: CASSLMETQYF; DNA: TGTGCCAGCAGTTTGATGGAGACCCAGTACTTC; J: TRBJ2-5; V: TRBV12-3/TRBV12-4; size: NA; D: NA
CDR3: CASRPDGDEQYF; DNA: TGTGCCAGCAGGCCGGACGGGGACGAGCAGTACTTC; J: TRBJ2-7; V: TRBV2; size: NA; D: NA
CDR3: CAIQGQVTNSPLHF; DNA: TGTGCCATTCAAGGACAGGTAACCAATTCACCCCTCCACTTT; J: TRBJ1-6; V: TRBV10-3; size: NA; D: TRBD1
CDR3: CASSQSGTVETQYF; DNA: TGTGCCAGCAGCCAGTCCGGGACTGTCGAGACCCAGTACTTC; J: TRBJ2-5; V: TRBV14; size: NA; D: NA
CDR3: CASSRDQRGYTF; DNA: TGTGCCAGCAGCAGGGACCAACGAGGCTACACCTTC; J: TRBJ1-2; V: TRBV7-9; size: NA; D: NA
CDR3: CASSPDRGEKLFF; DNA: TGTGCCAGCAGCCCGGACAGGGGAGAAAAACTGTTTTTT; J: TRBJ1-4; V: TRBV7-6; size: NA; D: TRBD1
CDR3: CASSLIPGSGELFF; DNA: TGTGCCAGCAGCTTGATACCGGGTTCCGGGGAGCTGTTTTTT; J: TRBJ2-2; V: TRBV7-2; size: NA; D: NA
CDR3: CASSSLGGNTEAFF; DNA: TGTGCCAGCAGCTCCCTGGGGGGTAACACTGAAGCTTTCTTT; J: TRBJ1-1; V: TRBV7-9; size: NA; D: NA
CDR3: CASSLRTSGGAPYNEQFF; DNA: TGCGCCAGCAGCTTGAGGACTAGCGGGGGGGCCCCCTACAATGAGCAGTTCTTC; J: TRBJ2-1; V: TRBV5-1; size: NA; D: TRBD2
CDR3: CATSRDRGGSGANVLTF; DNA: TGTGCCACCAGCAGAGATCGGGGCGGATCTGGGGCCAACGTCCTGACTTTC; J: TRBJ2-6; V: TRBV15; size: NA; D: NA
CDR3: CASSQDFGTGDGYTF; DNA: TGCGCCAGCAGCCAAGATTTTGGGACGGGGGATGGCTACACCTTC; J: TRBJ1-2; V: TRBV4-3; size: NA; D: NA
CDR3: CASSGGTGPGNTIYF; DNA: TGTGCCAGTAGCGGAGGGACAGGTCCTGGAAACACCATATATTTT; J: TRBJ1-3; V: TRBV19; size: NA; D: TRBD1
CDR3: CASSWTGNTEAFF; DNA: TGTGCCAGCAGCTGGACAGGGAACACTGAAGCTTTCTTT; J: TRBJ1-1; V: TRBV7-3; size: NA; D: TRBD1
CDR3: CSVMLRGEVFF; DNA: TGCAGCGTTATGCTCCGTGGAGAGGTTTTCTTT; J: TRBJ1-1; V: TRBV29-1; size: NA; D: NA
CDR3: CASGLGGTEAFF; DNA: TGTGCTAGTGGTTTAGGGGGCACTGAAGCTTTCTTT; J: TRBJ1-1; V: TRBV12-5; size: NA; D: NA
CDR3: CASSPQDGYEQYF; DNA: TGTGCCAGCTCACCACAGGACGGCTACGAGCAGTACTTC; J: TRBJ2-7; V: TRBV18; size: NA; D: NA
CDR3: CASSSRVTYEQYF; DNA: TGTGCCAGCAGTTCCAGGGTGACCTACGAGCAGTACTTC; J: TRBJ2-7; V: TRBV12-3/TRBV12-4; size: NA; D: NA